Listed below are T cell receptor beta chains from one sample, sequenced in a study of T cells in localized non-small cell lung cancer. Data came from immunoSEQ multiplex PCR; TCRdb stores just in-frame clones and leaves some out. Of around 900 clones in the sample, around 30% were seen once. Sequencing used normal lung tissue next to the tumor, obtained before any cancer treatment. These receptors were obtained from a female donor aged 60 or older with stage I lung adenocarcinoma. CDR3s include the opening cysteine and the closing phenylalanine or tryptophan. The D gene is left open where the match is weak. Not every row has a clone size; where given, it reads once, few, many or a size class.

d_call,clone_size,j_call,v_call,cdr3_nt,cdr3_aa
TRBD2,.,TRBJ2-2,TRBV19,TGTGCCAGTAGTATTAGGGGACTAGCTAACACCGGGGAGCTGTTTTTT,CASSIRGLANTGELFF
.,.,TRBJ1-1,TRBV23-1,TGCGCCAGCAGAGGGGGGGACGGGAACACTGAAGCTTTCTTT,CASRGGDGNTEAFF
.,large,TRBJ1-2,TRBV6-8,TGTGCCATCAGTGCACTTCCCACGAACTATGGCTACACCTTC,CAISALPTNYGYTF
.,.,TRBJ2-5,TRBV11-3,TGTGCCAGCAGCCCAAGCGGTCTCCAAGAGACCCAGTACTTC,CASSPSGLQETQYF
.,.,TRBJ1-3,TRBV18,TGTGCCAGCTCACCACAAGTGGGGGCTTCGATAAACACCATATATTTT,CASSPQVGASINTIYF
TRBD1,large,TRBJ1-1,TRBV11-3,TGTGCCAGCAGCCAAGGACAGGGTGGTGTGTTGAGGAACACTGAAGCTTTCTTT,CASSQGQGGVLRNTEAFF
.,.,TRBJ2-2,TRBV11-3,TGTGCCAGCAGCTTAGAGTACCCGCGGGACGGGACCGGGGAGCTGTTTTTT,CASSLEYPRDGTGELFF
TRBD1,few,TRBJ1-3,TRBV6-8,TGTGCCAGCAGTTACCCGACAGGGTTTGGAAACACCATATATTTT,CASSYPTGFGNTIYF
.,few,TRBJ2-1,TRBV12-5,TGTGCCAGCAAACTCGAGGGAAGCTCCTACAATGAGCAGTTCTTC,CASKLEGSSYNEQFF
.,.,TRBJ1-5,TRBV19,TGTGCCAATAGTCCCCAGGGTGGGTATCAGCCCCAGCATTTT,CANSPQGGYQPQHF
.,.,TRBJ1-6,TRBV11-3,TGTGCCAGCAGCTTACGGCAGGAGAATTCACCCTTCCACTTT,CASSLRQENSPFHF
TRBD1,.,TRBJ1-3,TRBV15,TGTGCCACCAGAGAACAGGGGACTGGAAACACCATATATTTT,CATREQGTGNTIYF
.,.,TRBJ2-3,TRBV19,TGTGCCAGTAGTATAGATACCAGAAGCACAGATACGCAGTATTTT,CASSIDTRSTDTQYF
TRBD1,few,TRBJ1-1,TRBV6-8,TGTGCCAGCAGTGTCCGACAGGGGGGGTGGAACACTGAAGCTTTCTTT,CASSVRQGGWNTEAFF
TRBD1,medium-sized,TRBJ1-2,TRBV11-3,TGTGCCAGCAGCCCACTGGGACAGGCGTTTTTAATGGGTGGCTACACCTTC,CASSPLGQAFLMGGYTF
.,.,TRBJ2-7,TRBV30,TGTGCCTGGAGTGTCGGTAGCTACGAGCAGTACTTC,CAWSVGSYEQYF